This is a list of T cell receptor beta chains from one sample in a study of prognosis after radiotherapy for stage I lung cancer. Each CDR3 protein gets one entry after TCRdb re-called the multiplex PCR reads with MiXCR. This table has about 27,000 distinct CDR3 sequences, about half appearing once. Sequencing used PBMCs, obtained before or after stereotactic body radiation therapy (not recorded which). The receptors come from a donor aged 50 or older with non-small cell lung cancer. CDR3s include the opening cysteine and the closing phenylalanine or tryptophan. Each record gives: V gene, D gene, clone size, J gene, CDR3 protein, CDR3 DNA. D genes are given only for firm matches. Clone size is given for some rows only: seen once, a few or many times, or a class if the clone is expanded.

>TRBV6-1|-|medium-sized|TRBJ1-1
CASIDVGGTEAFF
TGTGCCAGCATCGATGTGGGCGGGACTGAAGCTTTCTTT
>TRBV19|-|many|TRBJ1-4
CASSVSVGSNEKLFF
TGTGCCAGTAGTGTCTCAGTAGGGTCTAATGAAAAACTGTTTTTT
>TRBV24-1|-|few|TRBJ2-3
CATSIGALTDTQYF
TGTGCCACCAGTATCGGAGCGTTGACAGATACGCAGTATTTT
>TRBV9|-|many|TRBJ1-4
CASSRDPTTNEKLFF
TGTGCCAGCAGCAGGGACCCCACAACTAATGAAAAACTGTTTTTT
>TRBV20-1|TRBD2|-|TRBJ2-7
CSAASGNYEQYF
TGCAGTGCTGCTAGCGGGAACTACGAGCAGTACTTC
>TRBV6-5|-|-|TRBJ1-5
CVSRREGANQPHHF
TGTGTCAGCAGGAGGGAGGGAGCGAATCAGCCCCATCATTTT
>TRBV5-5|TRBD1|-|TRBJ1-2
CASSLILQGDVYTF
TGTGCCAGCAGCTTGATTTTACAGGGGGATGTCTACACCTTC
>TRBV3-1|-|-|TRBJ2-7
CASSQGPGDLYEQYF
TGTGCCAGCAGCCAGGGACCCGGGGATCTCTACGAGCAGTACTTC
>TRBV7-9|TRBD1|-|TRBJ2-7
CASNYRGQGIYEQYF
TGTGCCAGCAACTATAGAGGACAGGGTATCTACGAGCAGTACTTC
>TRBV2|TRBD2|medium-sized|TRBJ2-2
CASSAGGPRTGELFF
TGTGCCAGCAGTGCGGGAGGGCCACGCACCGGGGAGCTGTTTTTT
>TRBV14|-|-|TRBJ2-2
CDSSHVTGELFF
TGTGACAGCAGCCACGTAACCGGGGAGCTGTTTTTT
>TRBV20-1|TRBD2|many|TRBJ2-1
CSASLSGGAVGWSYNEQFF
TGCAGTGCTAGCCTCAGCGGGGGGGCCGTGGGGTGGTCCTACAATGAGCAGTTCTTC
>TRBV15|-|many|TRBJ2-5
CATSRVGRQETQYF
TGTGCCACCAGCAGAGTGGGCAGACAAGAGACCCAGTACTTC
>TRBV20-1|-|-|TRBJ1-5
CSARENNRNQPQHF
TGCAGTGCTAGAGAAAATAACCGCAATCAGCCCCAGCATTTT
>TRBV5-4|-|-|TRBJ1-4
CASSRDPSNEKLFF
TGTGCCAGCAGTCGGGACCCAAGTAATGAAAAACTGTTTTTT
>TRBV6-5|TRBD1|many|TRBJ2-7
CASSYGRGNYEQYF
TGTGCCAGCAGTTACGGCAGGGGGAACTACGAGCAGTACTTC
>TRBV27|TRBD1|-|TRBJ1-4
CASKTQGGNEKLFF
TGTGCCAGCAAAACCCAGGGGGGGAATGAAAAACTGTTTTTT
>TRBV20-1|-|many|TRBJ1-1
CSARAREGGTEAFF
TGCAGTGCTAGAGCCCGGGAAGGGGGGACAGAAGCTTTCTTT
>TRBV6-1|-|medium-sized|TRBJ1-2
CASRRGQTNYGYTF
TGTGCCAGCAGAAGAGGACAGACTAACTATGGCTACACCTTC
>TRBV4-1|-|-|TRBJ1-1
CASSLAAGFPEAFF
TGCGCCAGCAGCTTGGCGGCAGGGTTCCCTGAAGCTTTCTTT
>TRBV11-2|-|-|TRBJ2-3
CASRATLAITDTQYF
TGTGCCAGCCGCGCCACACTAGCAATCACAGATACGCAGTATTTT
>TRBV6-1|TRBD2|-|TRBJ2-7
CASSGQAGVYDQYF
TGTGCCAGCAGCGGCCAAGCGGGAGTATACGATCAGTACTTC
>TRBV19|-|-|TRBJ2-3
CASSIGHRDTQYF
TGTGCCAGTAGCATAGGGCACCGAGATACGCAGTATTTT
>TRBV6-2/TRBV6-3|-|-|TRBJ2-2
CSISYAVTGELFF
TGTTCCATCAGTTACGCAGTCACCGGGGAGCTGTTTTTT
>TRBV6-2/TRBV6-3|-|-|TRBJ2-2
CASSYRGSSSLPEELFF
TGTGCCAGCAGTTATCGTGGAAGTTCCTCTCTCCCCGAGGAGCTGTTTTTT
>TRBV12-3/TRBV12-4|-|once|TRBJ2-3
CASSPGLRRTLITDTQYF
TGTGCCAGCAGTCCGGGACTGCGGCGGACCCTTATCACAGATACGCAGTACTTT
>TRBV28|-|-|TRBJ1-2
CASSDGSNYGYTF
TGTGCCAGCAGTGACGGGTCTAACTATGGCTACACCTTC
>TRBV15|TRBD1|-|TRBJ2-7
CATIRETGTGAYEQYF
TGTGCCACCATCAGGGAAACCGGGACAGGGGCCTACGAGCAGTACTTC
>TRBV29-1|-|many|TRBJ1-1
CSVLDRLDTEAFF
TGCAGCGTCCTTGACCGCCTTGATACTGAAGCTTTCTTT
>TRBV19|TRBD1|many|TRBJ2-5
CASSDRDRVQETQYF
TGTGCCAGTAGTGACCGGGACAGGGTCCAAGAGACCCAGTACTTC
>TRBV20-1|-|-|TRBJ2-5
CSARVRGGAETKYF
TGCAGTGCCAGAGTACGAGGTGGGGCAGAGACCAAGTACTTC
>TRBV5-1|TRBD2|many|TRBJ2-1
CASSLESGRAVDEQFF
TGCGCCAGCAGCTTGGAGAGCGGGAGGGCCGTTGATGAGCAGTTCTTC
>TRBV28|TRBD2|medium-sized|TRBJ2-7
CASSPLTYGSSGQSSYEQYF
TGTGCCAGCAGTCCCCTCACGTACGGTAGTAGCGGGCAAAGCTCCTACGAGCAGTACTTC
>TRBV20-1|TRBD1|-|TRBJ2-5
CSAQPGQSSETQYF
TGCAGTGCCCAACCGGGACAGAGTTCGGAGACCCAGTACTTC
>TRBV3-2|-|-|TRBJ2-1
CASSQDSGLAGGGINEQFF
TGTGCCAGCAGCCAAGACTCCGGACTAGCGGGAGGGGGCATAAATGAGCAGTTCTTC
>TRBV5-8|-|many|TRBJ1-1
CASSLRGVTNTEAFF
TGTGCCAGCAGCCTCCGGGGGGTAACGAACACTGAAGCTTTCTTT
>TRBV7-9|TRBD2|many|TRBJ2-2
CASSPSTSGGFRTGELFF
TGTGCCAGCAGCCCCTCTACTAGCGGGGGATTTCGCACCGGGGAGCTGTTTTTT
>TRBV9|TRBD1|many|TRBJ1-2
CASSVAAGGVGGYTF
TGTGCCAGCAGCGTAGCGGCAGGGGGCGTTGGTGGCTACACCTTC
>TRBV27|TRBD1|many|TRBJ2-1
CASSPLQGTYNEQFF
TGTGCCAGCAGTCCACTACAGGGGACCTACAATGAGCAGTTCTTC
>TRBV6-1|TRBD1|few|TRBJ2-7
CASSPGQGSYEQYF
TGTGCCAGCTCCCCCGGACAGGGATCCTACGAGCAGTACTTC
>TRBV20-1|-|many|TRBJ2-6
CSATVSGANVLTF
TGCAGTGCTACAGTCTCTGGGGCCAACGTCCTGACTTTC
>TRBV6-1|TRBD2|medium-sized|TRBJ2-7
CASSGQAGGYEQYF
TGTGCCAGCAGCGGCCAAGCGGGAGGATACGAGCAGTACTTC
>TRBV12-3/TRBV12-4|TRBD1|-|TRBJ1-2
CASSAGTGGGGYTF
TGTGCCAGCAGTGCCGGGACAGGGGGCGGTGGCTACACCTTC
>TRBV6-1|-|-|TRBJ1-3
CASSDPGLPSRNTIYF
TGTGCCAGCAGTGACCCGGGACTTCCTTCTCGAAACACCATATATTTT
>TRBV5-1|-|many|TRBJ2-7
CASSFEGGLYEQYF
TGCGCCAGCAGCTTTGAGGGGGGGCTCTACGAGCAGTACTTC